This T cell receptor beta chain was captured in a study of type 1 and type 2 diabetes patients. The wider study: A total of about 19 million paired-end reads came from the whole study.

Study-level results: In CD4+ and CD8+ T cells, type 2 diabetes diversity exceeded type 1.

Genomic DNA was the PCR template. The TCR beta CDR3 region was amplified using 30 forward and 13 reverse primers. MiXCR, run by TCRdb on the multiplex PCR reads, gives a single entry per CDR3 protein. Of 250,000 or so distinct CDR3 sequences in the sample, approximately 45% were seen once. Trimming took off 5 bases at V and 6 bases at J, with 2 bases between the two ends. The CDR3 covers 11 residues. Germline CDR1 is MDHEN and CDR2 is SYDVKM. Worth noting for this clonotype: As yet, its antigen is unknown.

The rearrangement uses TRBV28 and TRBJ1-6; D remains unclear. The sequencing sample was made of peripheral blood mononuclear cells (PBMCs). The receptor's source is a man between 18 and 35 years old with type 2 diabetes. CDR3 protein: CASSSNSPLHF. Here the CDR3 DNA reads TGTGCCAGCAGTAGTAATTCACCCCTCCACTTT.